This TCR beta chain was identified in a study of T cells in Graves' hyperthyroidism and ophthalmopathy. Study-wide context: Prior to any treatment, at the point of initial diagnosis, peripheral blood was collected.

The germline gives CDR1 SGHRS, CDR2 YFSETQ. V lost 0 bases and J lost 2, with 10 bases in between. The CDR3 totals 15 residues. Amplified regions were TCR beta CDR3 sequences from RNA transcripts. HTBI primers were employed in a first-round RT-PCR of the TCR CDR3. One entry per CDR3 protein, called by TCRdb with MiXCR from the multiplex PCR reads. Here the sample spans about 180,000 distinct CDR3 sequences, around 8.9% being singletons. This clonotype was detected ten times or more. The clonotype comes from a young woman with Graves' hyperthyroidism that later progressed to Graves' ophthalmopathy. The chain combines TRBV5-1 with TRBJ2-3; possibly TRBD1 or TRBD2 for D (5 bases each). Source material: blood. CDR3 DNA sequence: TGCGCCAGCAGCTTGGAAGGGACCCCCACAGATACGCAGTATTTT. It is translated as CASSLEGTPTDTQYF.